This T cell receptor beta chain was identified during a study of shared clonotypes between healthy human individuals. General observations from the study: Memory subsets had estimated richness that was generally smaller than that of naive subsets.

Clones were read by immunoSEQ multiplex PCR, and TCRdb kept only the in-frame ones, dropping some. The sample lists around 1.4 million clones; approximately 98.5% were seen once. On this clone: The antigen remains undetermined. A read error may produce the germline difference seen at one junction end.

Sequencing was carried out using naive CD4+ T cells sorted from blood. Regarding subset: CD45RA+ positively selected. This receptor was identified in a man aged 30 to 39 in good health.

CDR3: CASSLATGSGGSF. The CDR3 DNA reads TGTGCCAGCAGCCTAGCGACCGGGAGCGGTGGTTCTTTT. V gene TRBV11-2 combines with J gene TRBJ2-3; perhaps TRBD2 as D (6 bases). CDR3 length: 13 amino acids. CDR1 and CDR2 (germline): SGHAT, FQNNGV.